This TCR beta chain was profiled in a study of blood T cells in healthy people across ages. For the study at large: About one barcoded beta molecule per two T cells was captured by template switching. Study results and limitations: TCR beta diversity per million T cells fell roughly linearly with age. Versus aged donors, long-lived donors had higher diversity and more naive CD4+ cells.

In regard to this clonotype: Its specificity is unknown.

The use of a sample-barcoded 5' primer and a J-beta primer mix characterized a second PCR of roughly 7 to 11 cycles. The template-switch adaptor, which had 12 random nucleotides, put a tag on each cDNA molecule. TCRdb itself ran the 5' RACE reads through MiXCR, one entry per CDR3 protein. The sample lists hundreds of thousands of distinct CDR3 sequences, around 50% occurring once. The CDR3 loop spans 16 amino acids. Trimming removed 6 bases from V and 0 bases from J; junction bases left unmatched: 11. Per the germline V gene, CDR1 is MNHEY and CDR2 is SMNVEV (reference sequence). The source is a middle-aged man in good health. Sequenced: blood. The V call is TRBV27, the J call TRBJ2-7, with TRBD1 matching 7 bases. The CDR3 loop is CASSLRDRAFSYEQYF. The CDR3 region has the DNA TGTGCCAGCAGCCTCCGCGACAGGGCCTTCTCCTACGAGCAGTACTTC.